A selection of T cell receptor beta chains follows, all from one sample in a study of blood T cell repertoires in COVID-19. TCRdb's table, derived via immunoSEQ multiplex PCR, lists solely in-frame clones and lacks some. The table lists over 150,000 clones, 80% to 90% of them singletons. The specimen was peripheral blood. The receptors originated from a man between 50 and 59 years old with active or convalescent COVID-19. Both conserved end residues are part of each CDR3. D genes are given only for firm matches. Clone size, where shown, is once, few, many, or a class for clones that have expanded.

d_call	clone_size	v_call	j_call	cdr3_nt	cdr3_aa
NA	NA	TRBV9	TRBJ2-1	TGTGCCAGCAGCGTAGCCCTGGGGCTAGGGCCAAATGAGCAGTTCTTC	CASSVALGLGPNEQFF
NA	NA	TRBV7-6	TRBJ2-1	TGTGCCAGCAGTTCGTATCAGGGGCCTGAGCAGTTCTTC	CASSSYQGPEQFF
NA	NA	TRBV25-1	TRBJ1-4	TGTGCCAGCAGCCTTGGCCCATCTCCGCCAAAACTGTTTTTT	CASSLGPSPPKLFF
TRBD1	NA	TRBV2	TRBJ2-3	TGTGCCAGCAGTCGTGCCAAGGGACAGAGCTTTAGCACAGATACGCAGTATTTT	CASSRAKGQSFSTDTQYF
NA	NA	TRBV15	TRBJ1-6	TGTGCCACCAGCAATATTGCAGGGTTTCGGGGAGGTGATTCACCCCTCCACTTT	CATSNIAGFRGGDSPLHF
NA	NA	TRBV11-2	TRBJ2-3	TGTGCCAGCAGCTTAGAAGGGGCAATAGATACGCAGTATTTT	CASSLEGAIDTQYF
NA	few	TRBV9	TRBJ1-1	TGTGCCAGCAGCGTAGGCCCACGGGAAGAGGGCACTGAAGCTTTCTTT	CASSVGPREEGTEAFF
NA	NA	TRBV30	TRBJ1-2	TGTGCCTGGAGTGTCATGGGGGCCGGCTACACCTTC	CAWSVMGAGYTF
NA	NA	TRBV7-3	TRBJ2-3	TGTGCCAGCAGTTTCAGCCCCCTCGGAGCGGGTAGAGATACGCAGTATTTT	CASSFSPLGAGRDTQYF
TRBD1	NA	TRBV7-8	TRBJ2-2	TGTGCCAGCAGCCGAGATTTATTAAACAGGGGGCTGGGGGTTTTACGGACCGGGGAGCTGTTTTTT	CASSRDLLNRGLGVLRTGELFF
NA	NA	TRBV4-3	TRBJ1-2	TGCGCCAGCAGCCAAGATAGAACTTCTGGCTACACCTTC	CASSQDRTSGYTF
TRBD1	NA	TRBV7-2	TRBJ2-4	TGTGCCAGCAGAAGGCCGGGACAGGGGCCCCTAACGGTCTTC	CASRRPGQGPLTVF
TRBD1	NA	TRBV7-9	TRBJ1-1	TGTGCCAGCAGCGCGACCGGGACAGGGGTCACTGAAGCTTTCTTT	CASSATGTGVTEAFF
NA	NA	TRBV7-2	TRBJ1-6	TGTGCCAGCAGCTTAGTAAAGGGGCCAGGGAATTCACCCCTCCACTTT	CASSLVKGPGNSPLHF
NA	NA	TRBV7-2	TRBJ1-3	TGTGCCAGCAGCTTAACGGACAGAAAGTACACCATATATTTT	CASSLTDRKYTIYF
TRBD2	few	TRBV2	TRBJ2-1	TGTGCCAGCAGTCTGGACCCTAGCGGAAGCTACAATGAGCAGTTCTTC	CASSLDPSGSYNEQFF